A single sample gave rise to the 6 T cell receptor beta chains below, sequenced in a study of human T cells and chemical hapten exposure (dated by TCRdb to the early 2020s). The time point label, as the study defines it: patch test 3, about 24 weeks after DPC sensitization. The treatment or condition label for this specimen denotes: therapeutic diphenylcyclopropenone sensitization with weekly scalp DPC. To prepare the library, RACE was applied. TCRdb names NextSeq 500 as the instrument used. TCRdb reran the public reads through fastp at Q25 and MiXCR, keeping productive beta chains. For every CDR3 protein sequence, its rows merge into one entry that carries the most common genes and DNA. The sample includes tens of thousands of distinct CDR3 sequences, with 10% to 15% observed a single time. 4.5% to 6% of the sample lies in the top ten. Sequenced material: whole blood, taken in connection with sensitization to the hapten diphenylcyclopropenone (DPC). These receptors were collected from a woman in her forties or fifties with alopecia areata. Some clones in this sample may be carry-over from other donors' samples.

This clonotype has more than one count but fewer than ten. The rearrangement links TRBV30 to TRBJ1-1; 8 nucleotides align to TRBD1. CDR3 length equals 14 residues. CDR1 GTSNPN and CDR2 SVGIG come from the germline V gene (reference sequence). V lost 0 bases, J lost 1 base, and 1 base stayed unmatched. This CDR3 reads CAWSVGQANTEAFF. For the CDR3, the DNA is TGTGCCTGGAGTGTGGGACAGGCGAACACTGAAGCTTTCTTT.

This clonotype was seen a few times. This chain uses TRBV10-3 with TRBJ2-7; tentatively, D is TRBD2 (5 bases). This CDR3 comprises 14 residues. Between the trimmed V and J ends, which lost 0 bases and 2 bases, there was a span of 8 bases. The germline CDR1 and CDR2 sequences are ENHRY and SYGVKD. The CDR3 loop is CAISESDSTYEQYF. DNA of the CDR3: TGTGCCATCAGTGAGTCGGACTCAACCTACGAGCAGTACTTC.

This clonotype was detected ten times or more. The CDR3: CASSQDLVEAWGYTF. CDR3 DNA: TGTGCCAGCAGCCAAGATCTCGTTGAGGCTTGGGGCTACACCTTC. The chain couples TRBV3-1 to TRBJ1-2; D gene ambiguous. V shed 0 bases and J shed 8 bases, with 16 bases lying between them. There are 15 residues in the CDR3. Germline V lookup: CDR1 LGHDT, CDR2 YNNKEL (reference sequence). Full variable domain (rest looked up from reference TRBV3-1 and TRBJ1-2): DTAVSQTPKYLVTQMGNDKSIKCEQNLGHDTMYWYKQDSKKFLKIMFSYNNKELIINETVPNRFSPKSPDKAHLNLHINSLELGDSAVYFCASSQDLVEAWGYTFGSGTRLTVV.

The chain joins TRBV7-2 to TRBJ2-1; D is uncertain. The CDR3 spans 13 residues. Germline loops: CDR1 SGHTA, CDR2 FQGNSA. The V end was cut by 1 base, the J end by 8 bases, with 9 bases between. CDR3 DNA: TGTGCCAGCAGCTTAGGACTGGTCGATGAGCAGTTCTTC. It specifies CASSLGLVDEQFF.

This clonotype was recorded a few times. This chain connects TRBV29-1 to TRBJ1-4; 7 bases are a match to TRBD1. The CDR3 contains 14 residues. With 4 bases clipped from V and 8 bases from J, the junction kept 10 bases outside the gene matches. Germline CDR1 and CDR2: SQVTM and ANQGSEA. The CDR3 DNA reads TGCAGCGTTGGGGAGACAGGGCAAGGCGAAAAACTGTTTTTT. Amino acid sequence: CSVGETGQGEKLFF.

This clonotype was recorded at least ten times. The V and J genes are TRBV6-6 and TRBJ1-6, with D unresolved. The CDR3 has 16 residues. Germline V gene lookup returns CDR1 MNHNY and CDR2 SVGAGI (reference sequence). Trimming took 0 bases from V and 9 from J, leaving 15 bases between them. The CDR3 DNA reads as TGTGCCAGCAGTTACTCGGGCGCAGGTTTGAGTTCACCCCTCCACTTT. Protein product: CASSYSGAGLSSPLHF.